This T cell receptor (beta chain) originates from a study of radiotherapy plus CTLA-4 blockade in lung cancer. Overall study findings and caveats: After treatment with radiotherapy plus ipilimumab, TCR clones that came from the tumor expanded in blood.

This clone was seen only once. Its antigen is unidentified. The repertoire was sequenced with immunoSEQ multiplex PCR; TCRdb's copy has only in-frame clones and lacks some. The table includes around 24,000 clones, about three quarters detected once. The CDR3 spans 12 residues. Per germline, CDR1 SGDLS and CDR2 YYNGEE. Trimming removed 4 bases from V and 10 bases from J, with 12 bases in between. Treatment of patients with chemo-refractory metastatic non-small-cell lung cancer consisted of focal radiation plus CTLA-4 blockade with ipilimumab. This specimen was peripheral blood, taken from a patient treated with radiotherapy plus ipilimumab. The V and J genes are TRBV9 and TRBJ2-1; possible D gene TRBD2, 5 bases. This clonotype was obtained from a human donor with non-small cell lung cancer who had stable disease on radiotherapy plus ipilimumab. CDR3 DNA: TGTGCCAGCAGCCTAAGGACTGGGGAGCAGTTCTTC. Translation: CASSLRTGEQFF.